The table lists the clone carrying this T cell receptor beta chain with many counts. The record originates from a study of blood T cell repertoires in COVID-19. About the research overall: The origin of the acute and convalescent COVID-19 samples was the United States, Italy and Spain. PBMCs, B-cell-depleted T cells, or T cells provided the cDNA or gDNA that made up the material.

Germline CDR1 GTSNPN, CDR2 SVGIG (reference sequence). V was trimmed by 0 bases and J by 3 bases, leaving 15 bases between them. The CDR3 is 15 amino acids. In the authors' methods: Estimation of nucleated cell counts was performed using reference gene primer amplification. The method was immunoSEQ multiplex PCR; TCRdb's version includes in-frame clones alone and lacks a portion of them. V and J calls and clone size are copied from that table; D and trimming were computed from the DNA. The sample lists around 100,000 clones; about 90% were seen once. Sequenced: peripheral blood. The chain links TRBV30 to TRBJ2-7; D not certain. This receptor was obtained from a man aged 25-45 years in a cohort sampled during active COVID-19. The DNA of the CDR3 is TGTGCCTGGAGTGTCGCCCCGATTCTAAACTACGAGCAGTACTTC. This encodes CAWSVAPILNYEQYF.